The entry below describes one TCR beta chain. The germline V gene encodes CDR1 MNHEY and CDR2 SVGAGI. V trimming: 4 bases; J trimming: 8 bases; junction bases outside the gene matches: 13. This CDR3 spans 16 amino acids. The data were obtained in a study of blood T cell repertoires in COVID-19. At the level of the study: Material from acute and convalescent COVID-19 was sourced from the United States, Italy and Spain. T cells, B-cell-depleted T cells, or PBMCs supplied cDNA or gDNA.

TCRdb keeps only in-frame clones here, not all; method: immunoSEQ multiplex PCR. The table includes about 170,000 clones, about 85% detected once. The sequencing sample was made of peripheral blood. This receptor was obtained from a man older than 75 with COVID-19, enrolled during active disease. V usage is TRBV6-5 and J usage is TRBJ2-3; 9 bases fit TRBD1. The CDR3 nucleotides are TGTGCCAGCAGTTCTCGTGACAGGGGGGCCTTCCTTACGCAGTATTTT. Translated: CASSSRDRGAFLTQYF.